Presented here are 25 T cell receptor beta chains from one specimen sequenced in a study of graft-versus-host responses after intestinal transplantation. Produced via immunoSEQ multiplex PCR; TCRdb's table is partial and in-frame only. The repertoire holds under 55,000 clones, with about 91% as singletons. This specimen consisted of PBMCs, obtained 524 days after transplant. The receptors were sampled from a human patient who received an intestinal transplant, so some T cells may come from the graft donor.

V usage is TRBV18 and J usage is TRBJ1-4; 9 nucleotides agree with TRBD1. The V gene's germline CDR1 is KGHSH and CDR2 LQKENI. The CDR3 is 14 amino acids. The V segment lost 5 bases and the J segment 6 bases; nucleotides outside the gene matches: 4. The CDR3 protein is CASSTGTGHEKLFF. In DNA, the CDR3 is TGTGCCAGCTCAACCGGGACAGGGCATGAAAAACTGTTTTTT.

This rearrangement joins TRBV4-3 to TRBJ2-5, with D perhaps TRBD1 (5 bases). The CDR3 totals 14 residues. Germline V gene sequence: CDR1 LGHNA, CDR2 YSLEER. The V end lost 1 base, the J end lost 5 bases, and 11 bases lay between the germline ends. This chain's CDR3 is CASSQGGRAETQYF. Here the CDR3 DNA reads TGCGCCAGCAGCCAAGGTGGCAGGGCGGAGACCCAGTACTTC.

The chain employs TRBV30 and TRBJ2-7; 7 positions agree with TRBD1. Germline values: CDR1 GTSNPN, CDR2 SVGIG (reference sequence). Germline trimming cut 3 bases from V and 5 bases from J; bases unmatched to any gene: 7. CDR3 length: 13 residues. CDR3 nucleotides: TGTGCCTGGAGCGCCGGGCAGGGGGACGAGCAGTACTTC. Its translation is CAWSAGQGDEQYF.

The chain carries TRBV4-3 and TRBJ2-3, with 13 bases matching TRBD2. The ends lost 5 bases at V and 3 bases at J; junction bases unmatched: 5. In germline, CDR1 is LGHNA, CDR2 YSLEER. The CDR3 runs 16 residues. For the CDR3, the DNA is TGCGCCAGCAGCAAATGGACTAGCGGGAGTACAGATACGCAGTATTTT. Translation: CASSKWTSGSTDTQYF.

The chain uses TRBV7-6 and TRBJ2-7, with D unclear. Germline V gene data show CDR1 as SGHVS and CDR2 as FNYEAQ. The CDR3 contains 15 residues. The V end was cut by 5 bases, the J end by 5 bases, with 19 bases between. The chain's CDR3 is CASSPRQAGSHEQYF. CDR3 nucleotide sequence: TGTGCCAGCAGCCCCCGCCAGGCTGGGTCCCACGAGCAGTACTTC.

This sequence joins TRBV29-1 and TRBJ2-1; D assignment may be TRBD1 or TRBD2 (5 bases each). This CDR3 contains 12 residues. Germline-derived CDR1 and CDR2 are SQVTM and ANQGSEA. The V end lost 2 bases, the J end lost 6 bases, and 8 bases lay between the germline ends. CDR3 sequence reads: CSVERGTNEQFF. CDR3 DNA: TGCAGCGTTGAAAGAGGGACCAATGAGCAGTTCTTC.

The gene calls are TRBV6-5 and TRBJ1-3; 9 bases fit TRBD1. Germline CDR1 MNHEY, CDR2 SVGAGI. CDR3 size: 15 residues. Trimming took 2 bases from V and 4 from J; bases not matched to a gene: 3. The CDR3 region is CASSYGTGKGNTIYF. Written as DNA, the CDR3 is TGTGCCAGCAGTTACGGGACAGGGAAAGGAAACACCATATATTTT.

The genes are TRBV10-3 and TRBJ1-1; 8 nucleotides line up with TRBD1. This CDR3 is 14 amino acids long. The V gene end was trimmed by 6 bases and the J gene end by 3 bases; junction bases not matched to a gene: 6. Germline loops: CDR1 ENHRY, CDR2 SYGVKD. CDR3 sequence: CAIRRDRGDTEAFF. The CDR3 region has the DNA TGTGCCATCAGAAGAGACAGGGGTGACACTGAAGCTTTCTTT.

J is TRBJ1-4 and V is TRBV30, with a possible D match to TRBD1 (6 bases). Germline V gives CDR1 GTSNPN, CDR2 SVGIG (reference sequence). The CDR3 consists of 15 residues. The V end lost 0 bases, the J end lost 7 bases, and 15 bases lay between the germline ends. DNA for the CDR3: TGTGCCTGGAGTGTACTCCGGGGGGCGGCTGAAAAACTGTTTTTT. Translating it yields CAWSVLRGAAEKLFF. The whole variable domain, remainder taken from reference TRBV30 and TRBJ1-4, is SQTIHQWPATLVQPVGSPLSLECTVEGTSNPNLYWYRQAAGRGLQLLFYSVGIGQISSEVPQNLSASRPQDRQFILSSKKLLLSDSGFYLCAWSVLRGAAEKLFFGSGTQLSVL.

The gene calls are TRBV30 and TRBJ2-5, with D possibly being TRBD1 or TRBD2 (5 bases each). CDR3 length: 12 residues. Germline V gene sequence: CDR1 GTSNPN, CDR2 SVGIG (reference sequence). V lost 4 bases and J 5 bases, leaving 11 bases between the germline ends. Here the CDR3 reads CAWKAWGETQYF. For the CDR3, the DNA is TGTGCCTGGAAGGCTTGGGGGGAGACCCAGTACTTC.

The rearrangement links TRBV7-3 to TRBJ2-1; no definite D call. The germline V and J ends were trimmed by 5 bases and 6 bases, with 11 bases remaining between them. Germline V gene data show CDR1 as SGHTA and CDR2 as FQGTGA. The CDR3 covers 13 residues. This chain's CDR3 is CASSPGPSNEQFF. In DNA, the CDR3 is TGTGCCAGCAGCCCCGGACCATCCAATGAGCAGTTCTTC.

The chain combines TRBV6-5 with TRBJ2-5; the match to TRBD2 covers 7 bases. Germline values: CDR1 MNHEY, CDR2 SVGAGI. This CDR3 contains 13 residues. After removal of 6 bases from V and 5 bases from J, the junction contained 6 bases not matched to a gene. CDR3 in amino acids: CASRPTSRETQYF. The DNA of the CDR3 is TGTGCCAGCAGGCCGACTAGCAGGGAGACCCAGTACTTC.

CDR3 residues: CATSLAAAAYNEQFF. For the CDR3, the DNA is TGTGCCACCAGCCTAGCAGCGGCAGCCTACAATGAGCAGTTCTTC. The rearrangement uses TRBV15 and TRBJ2-1; a weak D match, TRBD2 (5 bases). Germline lookup yields CDR1 LNHNV and CDR2 YYDKDF (reference sequence). The CDR3 contains 15 residues. With 5 bases removed from V and 2 bases from J, the gap between germline ends came to 13 bases.

The gene calls are TRBV11-2 and TRBJ1-1; D remains unclear. Germline CDR1 reads SGHAT; CDR2 reads FQNNGV. Trimming left V 1 base short and J 4 bases short, with 10 bases between. This CDR3 region has 14 residues. The CDR3 bases are TGTGCCAGCAGCTTAGGAGTGTTGAGCACTGAAGCTTTCTTT. Translation: CASSLGVLSTEAFF.

The J gene is TRBJ2-7, the V gene TRBV28, with D perhaps matching TRBD1 (6 bases). The CDR3 loop spans 15 amino acids. Germline assignment: CDR1 MDHEN and CDR2 SYDVKM. The germline V and J ends were trimmed by 4 bases and 1 base, with 14 bases remaining between them. CDR3 in DNA: TGTGCCAGCAGTTCCCATACAGGGATATCCTACGAGCAGTACTTC. It encodes CASSSHTGISYEQYF.

This chain links TRBV6-6 with TRBJ1-1; TRBD1 matches 7 bases. The germline V gene encodes CDR1 MNHNY and CDR2 SVGAGI (reference sequence). The CDR3 spans 14 residues. With 7 bases clipped from V and 1 base from J, the junction kept 6 bases outside the gene matches. The CDR3 region has the DNA TGTGCCAGCACCCGGGACAGCAAGAACACTGAAGCTTTCTTT. It codes for CASTRDSKNTEAFF.

The V and J genes are TRBV30 and TRBJ1-5; tentative D call: TRBD1 (5 bases). Germline V lookup: CDR1 GTSNPN, CDR2 SVGIG (reference sequence). This CDR3 spans 13 amino acids. With 0 bases removed from V and 4 bases from J, the gap between germline ends came to 7 bases. CDR3 nucleotide sequence: TGTGCCTGGAGTGTAGGGGTGAATCAGCCCCAGCATTTT. Translating it yields CAWSVGVNQPQHF.

V is TRBV7-3 and J is TRBJ2-3; perhaps TRBD2 as D (6 bases). The CDR3 runs to 14 residues. V lost 2 bases, J lost 2 bases, and 8 bases lay in between. Per germline, CDR1 SGHTA and CDR2 FQGTGA. The CDR3 coding sequence is TGTGCCAGCAGCTTAGCGGGGACCACAGATACGCAGTATTTT. Its translation: CASSLAGTTDTQYF.

This rearrangement joins TRBV6-5 to TRBJ1-1; 9 nucleotides agree with TRBD1. The junction had 6 bases not matched to a gene; V was cut back by 7 bases and J by 3 bases. The germline V gene encodes CDR1 MNHEY and CDR2 SVGAGI. The CDR3 is made up of 14 amino acids. The CDR3 coding sequence is TGTGCCAGCAATTCGAACAGGGGGCACACTGAAGCTTTCTTT. Translated, it gives CASNSNRGHTEAFF.

The rearrangement uses TRBV7-3 and TRBJ1-1, with D perhaps matching TRBD1 (6 bases). The CDR3 has 15 amino acids. Trimming left V 2 bases short and J 1 base short, with 11 bases between. Germline loops: CDR1 SGHTA, CDR2 FQGTGA. CDR3 DNA sequence: TGTGCCAGCAGCTTAGACGGGGGCTCGAACACTGAAGCTTTCTTT. Amino acids: CASSLDGGSNTEAFF.

The gene calls are TRBV7-2 and TRBJ2-1; the D gene is possibly TRBD2 (6 bases). CDR1 and CDR2 (germline): SGHTA, FQGNSA. The V and J ends lost 0 bases and 3 bases respectively, with 12 bases between them. The CDR3 is 16 amino acids. CDR3 sequence (DNA): TGTGCCAGCAGCTTAGCATTTTTAGCGGACTACAATGAGCAGTTCTTC. It codes for CASSLAFLADYNEQFF.

This clone was counted a single time. The chain has TRBV5-6 and TRBJ1-2; TRBD1 aligns across 7 bases. Trimming cost V 0 bases and J 2 bases; bases outside gene matches: 13. CDR1 and CDR2 (germline): SGHDT, YYEEEE. This CDR3 has 18 residues. The CDR3 DNA sequence: TGTGCCAGCAGCTTGGAAAGTCGTGACAGGGTCCGAAACTATGGCTACACCTTC. Amino acid sequence: CASSLESRDRVRNYGYTF.

This clone was observed a handful of times. V is TRBV30 and J is TRBJ1-1, with D possibly TRBD1 on 5 matching bases. With 4 bases removed from V and 4 bases from J, the gap between germline ends came to 16 bases. CDR1 and CDR2 from the germline V gene are GTSNPN and SVGIG (reference sequence). The CDR3 is 14 amino acids. As DNA, the CDR3 is TGTGCCTGGAATATCGCAGGGACGGGCACTGAAGCTTTCTTT. This translates into CAWNIAGTGTEAFF.

V usage is TRBV19 and J usage is TRBJ2-2, with a tentative D call TRBD2 (5 bases). V lost 7 bases and J lost 4, with 13 bases in between. Germline CDR1 is LNHDA and CDR2 is SQIVND (reference sequence). This CDR3 is built from 14 residues. This CDR3 is CASMATGSTGELFF. In DNA form, the CDR3 reads TGTGCCAGTATGGCAACGGGGAGCACCGGGGAGCTGTTTTTT.

The chain links TRBV19 to TRBJ2-7; TRBD1 or TRBD2 may be the D gene (5 bases each). Trimming stripped 7 bases from V and 3 bases from J, with 10 bases between. The CDR3 is 12 residues long. The germline V gene encodes CDR1 LNHDA and CDR2 SQIVND (reference sequence). For the CDR3, the DNA is TGTGCCAGTATCGGGACCAACTACGAGCAGTACTTC. Protein sequence: CASIGTNYEQYF.